This TCR beta chain was captured by sequencing in a study of CXCR3-negative and CXCR3-positive naive CD8 T cells. Overall study results and limits: TRB CDR3s were more hydrophobic in CXCR3-positive than in CXCR3-negative naive cells.

The TRB cDNA libraries were prepared by 5' RACE with UMI labels. For each CDR3 protein, TCRdb gives one entry from its re-call of the 5' RACE reads, without DNA. This repertoire includes 150,000 or so distinct CDR3 sequences. Of note for this clonotype: The antigen is unknown.

The CDR3 is 14 amino acids. Germline CDR1 GTSNPN, CDR2 SVGIG (reference sequence). This chain joins TRBV30 and TRBJ2-1; TCRdb calls TRBD2, which cannot be checked without DNA. The TCR comes from a human donor in good health. Some clones in this sample may be carry-over from other donors' samples. The material sequenced was naive CXCR3+ CD8+ T cells from blood. Subset here: CD45RO-CCR7+CD27+CD95- naive CD8+ T cells expressing CXCR3 (TNR3+). The CDR3 loop is CAWRERGAYNEQFF.